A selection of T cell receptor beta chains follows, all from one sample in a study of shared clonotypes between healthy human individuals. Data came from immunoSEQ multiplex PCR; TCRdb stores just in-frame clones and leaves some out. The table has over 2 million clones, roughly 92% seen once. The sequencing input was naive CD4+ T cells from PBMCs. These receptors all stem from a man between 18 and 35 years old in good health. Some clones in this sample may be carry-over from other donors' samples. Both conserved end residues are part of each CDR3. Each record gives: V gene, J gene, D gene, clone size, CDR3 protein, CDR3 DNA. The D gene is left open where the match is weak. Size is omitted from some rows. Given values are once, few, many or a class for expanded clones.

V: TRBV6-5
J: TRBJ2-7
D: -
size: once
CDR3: CASSYSGGWPYEQYF
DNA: TGTGCCAGCAGTTACTCAGGGGGGTGGCCCTACGAGCAGTACTTC

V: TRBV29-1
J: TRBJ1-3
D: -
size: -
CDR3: CSVETGGLTGGNTIYF
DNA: TGCAGCGTTGAAACCGGAGGGCTTACGGGGGGAAACACCATATATTTT

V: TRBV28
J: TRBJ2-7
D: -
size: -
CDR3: CASSPPGFPYEQYF
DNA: TGTGCCAGCAGTCCCCCGGGATTTCCCTACGAGCAGTACTTC

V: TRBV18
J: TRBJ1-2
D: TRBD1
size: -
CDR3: CASSPGTGANYGYTF
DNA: TGTGCCAGCTCACCAGGGACAGGGGCTAACTATGGCTACACCTTC

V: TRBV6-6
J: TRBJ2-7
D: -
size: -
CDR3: CASRRDPGSYEQYF
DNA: TGTGCCAGCAGACGAGATCCAGGCTCCTACGAGCAGTACTTC

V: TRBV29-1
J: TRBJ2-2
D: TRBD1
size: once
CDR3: CSVSHLQGAVGTGELFF
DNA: TGCAGCGTGTCCCACCTCCAGGGGGCTGTAGGTACCGGGGAGCTGTTTTTT

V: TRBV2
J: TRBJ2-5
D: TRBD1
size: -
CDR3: CASSRQGADQETQYF
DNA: TGTGCCAGCAGCAGACAGGGGGCAGACCAAGAGACCCAGTACTTC

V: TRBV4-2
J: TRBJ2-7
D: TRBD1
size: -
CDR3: CASSQGDRVNEQYF
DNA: TGTGCCAGCAGCCAGGGGGACAGGGTCAACGAGCAGTACTTC

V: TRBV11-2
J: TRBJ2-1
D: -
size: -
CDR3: CASSLINLGGHEQFF
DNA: TGTGCCAGCAGCTTAATAAACCTCGGAGGCCATGAGCAGTTCTTC

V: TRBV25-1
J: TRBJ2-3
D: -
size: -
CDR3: CASSEGRSTDTQYF
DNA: TGTGCCAGCAGTGAAGGACGGTCCACAGATACGCAGTATTTT

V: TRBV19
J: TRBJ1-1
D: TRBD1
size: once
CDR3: CASRDRDRAKAFF
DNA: TGTGCCAGTCGGGACCGGGACAGGGCAAAAGCTTTCTTT

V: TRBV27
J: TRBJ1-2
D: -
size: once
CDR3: CASSLGGRRYGYTF
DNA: TGTGCCAGCAGTTTAGGGGGGCGTCGGTATGGCTACACCTTC

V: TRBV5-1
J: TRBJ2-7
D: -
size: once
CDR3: CASSFGAFGYEQYF
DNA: TGCGCCAGCAGCTTCGGCGCATTTGGCTACGAGCAGTACTTC

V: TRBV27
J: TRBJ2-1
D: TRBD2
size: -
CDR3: CASQFIGSYGTSGASTYNEQFF
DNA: TGTGCCAGCCAGTTTATCGGGAGTTACGGGACTAGCGGAGCCTCTACTTACAATGAGCAGTTCTTC

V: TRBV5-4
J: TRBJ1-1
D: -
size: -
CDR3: CASGKAGVRTEAFF
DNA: TGTGCCAGCGGAAAGGCCGGCGTGAGGACTGAAGCTTTCTTT

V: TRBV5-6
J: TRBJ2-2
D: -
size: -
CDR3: CASSLRTNTGELFF
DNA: TGTGCCAGCAGCTTGAGAACAAACACCGGGGAGCTGTTTTTT

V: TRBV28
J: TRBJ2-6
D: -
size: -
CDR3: CASGLGSGANVLTF
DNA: TGTGCCAGCGGCTTGGGGTCTGGGGCCAACGTCCTGACTTTC